These T cell receptor beta chains were read from a single sample in a study of blood T cell repertoires in COVID-19. Repertoires were generated with immunoSEQ multiplex PCR, while TCRdb's copy carries only in-frame clones and drops some. The sample consists of about 35,000 clones, about 80% of them appearing once. Sequencing was performed on peripheral blood. All receptors derive from a man in his fifties with acute or convalescent COVID-19. Both conserved end residues are trimmed from each CDR3. Size tells how often a clone was seen (once, few, many) or the class of an expanded clone, and some rows leave it out.

-	TRBJ2-3	TRBV27	ASLPSGSGPSTDTQY
-	TRBJ1-6	TRBV7-3	ASSGGYNSPLH
once	TRBJ2-1	TRBV5-1	ASSPGLAGGPSIDESYNEQF
-	TRBJ2-7	TRBV4-1	ASSQSPTAYEQY
-	TRBJ1-6	TRBV27	ASSLSSYLQLNSPLH
once	TRBJ1-3	TRBV13	ASSEDRGNTIY
once	TRBJ1-6	TRBV5-1	ASSLRGDRSPLH
-	TRBJ2-1	TRBV11-2	ASSLGGTGQVNEQF
few	TRBJ1-5	TRBV19	ASSIAPGQPQH
-	TRBJ1-2	TRBV3-1/TRBV3-2	ASSRDLTGGAYGYT
-	TRBJ1-2	TRBV5-5	ASSLQGYGYT
once	TRBJ2-6	TRBV11-2	ASSPQGWSGANVLT
-	TRBJ1-6	TRBV4-1	ASSRSTGSNSPLH
medium-sized	TRBJ2-2	TRBV24-1	ATSEGGIDTGELF
-	TRBJ2-7	TRBV29-1	SVGQQGAAYEQY
-	TRBJ1-5	TRBV9	ASSPTGGGQPQH
-	TRBJ2-4	TRBV19	ASSMVEDIRAKNIQY
few	TRBJ1-5	TRBV10-1	ASSAGDGPQH
-	TRBJ2-5	TRBV28	ASSPSGGETQY
few	TRBJ1-4	TRBV27	ASSLSGGNVYRKLF
medium-sized	TRBJ2-1	TRBV11-1	ASSLAPRTAPEKYNEQF
-	TRBJ1-2	TRBV5-6	ASSLEFGEANYGYT
-	TRBJ1-4	TRBV5-1	ASSLGHRARSNEKLF
-	TRBJ2-5	TRBV5-1	ASSLGQGAKTQY
few	TRBJ1-6	TRBV5-1	ASSWEGVYNSPLH
-	TRBJ1-2	TRBV6-6	ASSYRPGVLYGYT
-	TRBJ2-3	TRBV19	ASSRSTGNTDTQY
-	TRBJ2-6	TRBV5-4	ASSKGLTGANVLT
-	TRBJ2-2	TRBV5-1	ASSPERGTGTGELF
-	TRBJ2-3	TRBV6-9	ASSSTGPPDTQY
-	TRBJ1-4	TRBV11-2	ASSLAGGGFGEKLF
-	TRBJ1-4	TRBV16	ASSQRSSTSEKLF
-	TRBJ2-3	TRBV19	ASSLEGQGAIDTQY
-	TRBJ2-2	TRBV7-3	ASSLGPNQELF
few	TRBJ1-6	TRBV9	ASQDRPNSPLH
few	TRBJ1-3	TRBV5-1	ASSTGQEVSGNTIY
-	TRBJ2-5	TRBV3-1/TRBV3-2	ASSQATGRQETQY
-	TRBJ2-7	TRBV2	ASSAASGSISYEQY
-	TRBJ2-6	TRBV30	AWGDRGVTGANVLT
-	TRBJ2-1	TRBV19	ASSLSGTSVQNEQF
-	TRBJ2-2	TRBV11-2	ASSFLTTGESGELF
-	TRBJ2-1	TRBV21-1	ASSKWTVYNEQF
-	TRBJ1-4	TRBV6-2/TRBV6-3	ASSGQANEKLF
-	TRBJ1-2	TRBV6-5	ASRGQGAGYT
-	TRBJ1-5	TRBV6-5	ASTRGNQPQH
-	TRBJ1-2	TRBV27	ASSLLPGLTYGYT
-	TRBJ2-7	TRBV28	ASSLTSSEQY
-	TRBJ2-6	TRBV6-6	ASSPPLGGNRANVLT
-	TRBJ1-4	TRBV4-2	ASSQEWTRGGEKLF
-	TRBJ1-5	TRBV2	ASSTDRGGSNQPQH
few	TRBJ1-5	TRBV20-1	SATDRESNQPQH
few	TRBJ1-2	TRBV2	ARGTVSLQGGYT
few	TRBJ1-1	TRBV18	ASSPRRAMNTEAF
-	TRBJ1-2	TRBV18	ASSPDENYGYT
-	TRBJ2-1	TRBV19	ASSHDRFSYNEQF
-	TRBJ1-6	TRBV5-1	ASSLGGDQNSPLH
-	TRBJ1-2	TRBV5-4	ASSPDRGDGYT
-	TRBJ2-7	TRBV11-2	ASSDRQGSGEQY